These 11 T cell receptor beta chains came from one sample sequenced in a study of blood T cell repertoires in COVID-19. Assay: immunoSEQ multiplex PCR; the TCRdb copy retains only in-frame clones and omits some. The sample yields roughly 210,000 clones, roughly 80% seen once. The sample consisted of peripheral blood. Receptors originate from a woman of 80 years or more with COVID-19, enrolled during active disease.

This sequence joins TRBV9 and TRBJ1-4; 11 bases map to TRBD1. V trimming: 4 bases; J trimming: 7 bases; junction bases outside the gene matches: 9. The CDR3 is 16 residues long. CDR1 is SGDLS and CDR2 is YYNGEE in the germline V gene. DNA of the CDR3: TGTGCCAGCAGCCCCCGAGGACAGGGGGCGGGTGAAAAACTGTTTTTT. Translated: CASSPRGQGAGEKLFF.

This chain joins TRBV20-1 and TRBJ1-3; 7 positions agree with TRBD1. V gave up 3 bases and J gave up 0 bases; unmatched junction bases: 5. The CDR3 contains 15 residues. Germline V gene data show CDR1 as DFQATT and CDR2 as SNEGSKA (reference sequence). CDR3 nucleotide sequence: TGCAGTGCTAGTTGGGGGACAGACTCTGGAAACACCATATATTTT. Its translation: CSASWGTDSGNTIYF.

This chain uses TRBV7-9 with TRBJ2-2; D might be TRBD1 (6 bases). Trimming removed 5 bases from V and 4 bases from J, with 11 bases in between. Germline V gene lookup returns CDR1 SEHNR and CDR2 FQNEAQ (reference sequence). This CDR3 contains 14 residues. In DNA form, the CDR3 reads TGTGCCAGCAGCCAGGGGTCGGGCACCGGGGAGCTGTTTTTT. It yields the protein CASSQGSGTGELFF.

The gene calls are TRBV23-1 and TRBJ2-5, with a tentative D call TRBD2 (5 bases). TRBV23-1 is filed as an ORF, its function uncertain. V shed 4 bases and J shed 3 bases, with 9 bases lying between them. This CDR3 comprises 13 residues. The CDR3 DNA is TGCGCCAGCAGTCTCGGAGCGGAAGAGACCCAGTACTTC. This codes for CASSLGAEETQYF.

There are a few counts of this clone. This sequence joins TRBV5-1 and TRBJ2-4; 7 nucleotides line up with TRBD1. J gave up 6 bases and V 4 bases, and 4 bases lay outside the gene matches. The CDR3 is 13 amino acids. Germline loops: CDR1 SGHRS, CDR2 YFSETQ. The CDR3, as DNA: TGCGCCAGCAGCCCGGGACAGTTAAACATTCAGTACTTC. Translating gives CASSPGQLNIQYF.

V gene TRBV3-1 (or the pseudogene TRBV3-2) combines with J gene TRBJ1-4, with 10 bases that match TRBD1. The CDR3 covers 16 residues. V lost 3 bases and J lost 12; bases outside the gene matches: 13. Germline CDR1 reads LGHDT; CDR2 reads YNNKEL (reference sequence). The CDR3 sequence is CASSHGTGAPLAELFF. For the CDR3, the DNA is TGTGCCAGCAGCCACGGGACAGGGGCGCCTCTTGCGGAACTGTTTTTT.

This chain links TRBV6-1 with TRBJ1-6; 11 positions agree with TRBD1. The length of the CDR3 is 14 residues. Germline V lookup: CDR1 MNHNS, CDR2 SASEGT. V lost 3 bases, J lost 10 bases, and 2 bases stayed unmatched. The CDR3 sequence: CASSEDRGLSPLHF. The CDR3 bases are TGTGCCAGCAGTGAGGACAGGGGGCTCTCACCCCTCCACTTT.

The chain has TRBV20-1 and TRBJ1-1; TRBD1 might be the D (5 bases). Germline assignment: CDR1 DFQATT and CDR2 SNEGSKA (reference sequence). V was trimmed by 6 bases and J by 7 bases, leaving 12 bases between them. The CDR3 consists of 11 residues. CDR3 sequence reads: CSAPGNGEAFF. In DNA, the CDR3 is TGCAGTGCACCAGGGAACGGTGAAGCTTTCTTT.

The genes are TRBV7-6 and TRBJ2-1, with TRBD2 as a possible D gene (6 bases). The ends were cut back, 6 bases at V and 0 bases at J, with 15 bases in the middle. CDR1 and CDR2 (germline): SGHVS, FNYEAQ. The CDR3 spans 16 residues. The CDR3 reads CASSRSGSTSYNEQFF. The DNA for the CDR3 is TGTGCCAGCAGTCGTAGCGGAAGCACCTCCTACAATGAGCAGTTCTTC.

The V and J genes are TRBV6-6 and TRBJ2-7; the match to TRBD2 covers 7 bases. From germline, CDR1 is MNHNY and CDR2 SVGAGI (reference sequence). The V and J ends lost 4 bases and 0 bases, in that order; junction bases with no gene match: 9. The CDR3 has 16 residues. The DNA of the CDR3 is TGTGCCAGCAGTTCGAGCGGGGACCCGACCTCCTACGAGCAGTACGTC. Residues: CASSSSGDPTSYEQYV.

V gene TRBV19 combines with J gene TRBJ2-1; TRBD2 agrees at 8 bases. With V trimmed by 9 bases and J by 6 bases, 7 bases remained unmatched. This CDR3 is built from 13 residues. The germline gives CDR1 LNHDA, CDR2 SQIVND (reference sequence). The CDR3 sequence is CASSSGGVNEQFF. The DNA for the CDR3 is TGTGCCAGCAGCTCGGGGGGGGTCAATGAGCAGTTCTTC.